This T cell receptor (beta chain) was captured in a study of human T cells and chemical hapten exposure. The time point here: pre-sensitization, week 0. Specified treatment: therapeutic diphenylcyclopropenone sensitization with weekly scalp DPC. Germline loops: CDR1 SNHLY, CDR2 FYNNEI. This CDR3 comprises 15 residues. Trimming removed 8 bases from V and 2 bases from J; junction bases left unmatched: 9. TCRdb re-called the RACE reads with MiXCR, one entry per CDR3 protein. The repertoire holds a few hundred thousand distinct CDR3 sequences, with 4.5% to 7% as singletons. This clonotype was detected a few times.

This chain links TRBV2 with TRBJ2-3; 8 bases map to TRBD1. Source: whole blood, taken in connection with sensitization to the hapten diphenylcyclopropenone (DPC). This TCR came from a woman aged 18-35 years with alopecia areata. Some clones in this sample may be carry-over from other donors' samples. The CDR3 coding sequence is TGTGCCAGCTCTGACAGGGGTGCAGACACAGATACGCAGTATTTT. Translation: CASSDRGADTDTQYF.